This T cell receptor (beta chain) was sequenced during a study of vaccination and CD4 T cells after COVID-19. Study-level information: Stimulation of the cells used overlapping spike peptide pools from SARS-CoV-2 and from the common cold coronaviruses HCoV-NL63, HCoV-OC43 and HCoV-229E. Study conclusions and caveats: Median SARS-CoV-2-reactive clonotype numbers went up from about 20 to 38, but not significantly.

The CDR3 extends over 18 amino acids. Germline CDR1 is SNHLY and CDR2 is FYNNEI. Trimming at V came to 5 bases and at J to 0 bases, leaving 14 bases not matched to a gene. As for this clonotype: Its target is not known.

Documented treatment: approximately 9-day PBMC culture with coronavirus spike peptide pools or control peptides (ViraFEST assay). ViraFEST used peptide pools to expand antigen-specific T cells, then sequenced TCRs. With 8.5 to 10 ug/ml peptide pools and roughly 9.8 IU/ml IL-2, PBMCs were cultured at about 2.2 million per well. Cultured CD4+ T cell DNA underwent sequencing with the Oncomine TCR Beta short-read assay. One entry per CDR3 protein, called by TCRdb with MiXCR from the PCR reads. The sample lists fewer than 20,000 distinct CDR3 sequences, less than 55% seen once, with about 14% in the top ten.

The V call is TRBV2, the J call TRBJ2-3, with 7 bases fitting TRBD1. The receptor was derived from a human donor who had recovered from COVID-19. Sequenced: CD4+ T cells from blood, cultured in vitro. CDR3 sequence: CASSQGRKQGTSTDTQYF. The CDR3 DNA is TGTGCCAGCAGTCAGGGCCGCAAACAGGGGACGAGCACAGATACGCAGTATTTT.